One T cell receptor beta chain is described in this entry. Its antigen is unknown. The CDR3 is 16 residues long. Germline V lookup: CDR1 ENHRY, CDR2 SYGVKD. V lost 0 bases and J 0 bases, leaving 11 bases between the germline ends. The treatment: approximately nine-day PBMC culture with coronavirus spike peptide pools or control peptides (ViraFEST assay). The data originate from a study of vaccination and CD4 T cells after COVID-19. Turning to the study itself: Overlapping spike peptides of SARS-CoV-2, HCoV-NL63, HCoV-OC43 and HCoV-229E were used, and cells were stimulated with them.

Oncomine TCR Beta short-read sequencing was applied to DNA from cultured CD4+ T cells. TCRdb passed the PCR reads through MiXCR, listing each CDR3 protein once. The data contain about 20,000 distinct CDR3 sequences, approximately 52% of them singletons. This chain connects TRBV10-3 to TRBJ1-1; D not resolved. The sample consisted of CD4+ T cells from blood, cultured in vitro, taken after SARS-CoV-2 vaccination. The sequence was obtained from a human donor who had recovered from COVID-19. The CDR3 coding sequence is TGTGCCATCAGTGAGTCCCGAATTCGGTTGAACACTGAAGCTTTCTTT. It codes for CAISESRIRLNTEAFF.